This T cell receptor beta chain was obtained from a study of regulatory T cells in long-lasting Graves disease. Stated time point: persistent/refractory GD, antithyroid drugs over 5 years with positive TRAb. Extracted RNA from PBMCs served as the source of the TCR library. Through Arm-PCR of CDR3 regions and iRepertoire HTBI primers, TCR beta libraries were built. TCRdb reanalysed the multiplex PCR reads using MiXCR and keeps one entry per CDR3 protein. Of 600,000 to 800,000 distinct CDR3 sequences listed, 25% to 35% are singletons. This CDR3 has 18 residues. J lost 1 base, V lost 3 bases, and 4 bases had no gene match.

The source of this sequence is a female donor with Graves disease. The chain joins TRBV12-3 or TRBV12-4 to TRBJ1-6, with 12 bases aligning to TRBD1. The starting material was peripheral blood mononuclear cells (PBMCs), obtained when the disease was refractory, from a patient treated with antithyroid drugs. The chain's CDR3 is CASSLGQGAFSYNSPLHF. Here the CDR3 DNA reads TGTGCCAGCAGTTTGGGACAGGGGGCGTTTTCCTATAATTCACCCCTCCACTTT.